This T cell receptor (beta chain) originates from a study of T cell clonality in common variable immunodeficiency. General study results and limits: Common variable immunodeficiency TCR beta sequences reportedly had fewer deletions and N-nucleotide insertions.

Germline lookup yields CDR1 SGHTA and CDR2 FQGTGA. Germline trimming cut 4 bases from V and 8 bases from J; bases unmatched to any gene: 9. The CDR3 length is 15 residues. The protocol was immunoSEQ multiplex PCR, while the TCRdb copy is restricted to in-frame clones and leaves out a portion. The sample contains under 40,000 clones, none occurring once; around 5% lies in the top ten. As regards this clone: The antigen remains undetermined. With the read ending 3 residues before the CDR3 end, the germline J gene is used to fill in that end.

The clonotype comes from a human donor with common variable immunodeficiency. The rearrangement joins TRBV7-3 to TRBJ1-4; 8 positions match TRBD1. The sequencing input was peripheral blood mononuclear cells. This chain's CDR3 is CASSSQGAIGEKLFF. The covered CDR3 bases are TGTGCCAGCAGCTCTCAGGGGGCGATAGGCGAAAAA.